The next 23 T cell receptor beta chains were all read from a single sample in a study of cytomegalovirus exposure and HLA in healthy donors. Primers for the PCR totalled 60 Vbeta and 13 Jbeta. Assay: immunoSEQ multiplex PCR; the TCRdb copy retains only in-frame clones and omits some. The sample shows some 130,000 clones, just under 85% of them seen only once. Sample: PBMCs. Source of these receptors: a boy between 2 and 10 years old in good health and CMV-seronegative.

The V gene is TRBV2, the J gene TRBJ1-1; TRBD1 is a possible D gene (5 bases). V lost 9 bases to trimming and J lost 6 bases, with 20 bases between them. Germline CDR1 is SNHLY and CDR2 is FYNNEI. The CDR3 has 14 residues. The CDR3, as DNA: TGTGCCAGGAAACGGGAGGGGTTAATCCCTGAAGCTTTCTTT. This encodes CARKREGLIPEAFF.

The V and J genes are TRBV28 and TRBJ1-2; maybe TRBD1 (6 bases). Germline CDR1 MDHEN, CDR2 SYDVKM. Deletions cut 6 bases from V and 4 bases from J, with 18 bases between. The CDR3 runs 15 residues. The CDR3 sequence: CASSRGLQTGYGYTF. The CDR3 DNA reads TGTGCCAGCAGCAGGGGACTACAAACGGGCTATGGCTACACCTTC.

The DNA of the CDR3 is TGCGCCAGCAGCTTGGGGACAGGAATAGGGACTGAAGCTTTCTTT. Protein: CASSLGTGIGTEAFF. This chain connects TRBV5-1 to TRBJ1-1; 7 bases map to TRBD1. CDR3 length: 15 amino acids. Germline CDR1 is SGHRS and CDR2 is YFSETQ. J gave up 5 bases and V 0 bases, and 7 bases lay outside the gene matches.

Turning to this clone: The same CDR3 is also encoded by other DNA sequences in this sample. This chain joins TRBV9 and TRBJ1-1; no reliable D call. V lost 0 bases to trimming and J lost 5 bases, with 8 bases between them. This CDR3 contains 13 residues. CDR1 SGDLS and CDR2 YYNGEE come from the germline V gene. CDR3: CASSVVSGTEAFF. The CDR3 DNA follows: TGTGCCAGCAGCGTAGTTTCGGGAACTGAAGCTTTCTTT.

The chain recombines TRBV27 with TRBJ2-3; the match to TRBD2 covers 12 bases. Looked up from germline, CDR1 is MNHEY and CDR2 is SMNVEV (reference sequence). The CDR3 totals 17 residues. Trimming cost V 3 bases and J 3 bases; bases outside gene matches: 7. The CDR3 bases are TGTGCCAGCAGTTTTACCGCGACTAGCGGGGGTACAGATACGCAGTATTTT. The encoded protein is CASSFTATSGGTDTQYF.

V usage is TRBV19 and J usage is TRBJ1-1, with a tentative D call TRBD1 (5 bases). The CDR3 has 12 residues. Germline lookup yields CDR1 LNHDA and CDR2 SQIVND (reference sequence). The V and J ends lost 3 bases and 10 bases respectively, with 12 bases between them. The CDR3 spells CASSMGQAGAFF. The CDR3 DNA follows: TGTGCCAGTAGTATGGGGCAGGCCGGAGCTTTCTTT.

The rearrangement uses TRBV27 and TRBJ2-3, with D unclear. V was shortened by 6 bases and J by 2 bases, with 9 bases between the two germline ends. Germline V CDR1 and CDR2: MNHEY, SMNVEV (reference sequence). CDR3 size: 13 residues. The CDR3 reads CASSLTYTDTQYF. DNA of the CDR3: TGTGCCAGCAGCTTAACTTACACAGATACGCAGTATTTT.

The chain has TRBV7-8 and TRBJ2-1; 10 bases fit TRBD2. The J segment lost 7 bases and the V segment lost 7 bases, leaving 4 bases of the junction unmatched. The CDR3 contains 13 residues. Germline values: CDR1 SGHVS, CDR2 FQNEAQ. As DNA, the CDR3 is TGTGCCAGCAAGCGGGGGGGTCTTAATGAGCAGTTCTTC. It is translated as CASKRGGLNEQFF.

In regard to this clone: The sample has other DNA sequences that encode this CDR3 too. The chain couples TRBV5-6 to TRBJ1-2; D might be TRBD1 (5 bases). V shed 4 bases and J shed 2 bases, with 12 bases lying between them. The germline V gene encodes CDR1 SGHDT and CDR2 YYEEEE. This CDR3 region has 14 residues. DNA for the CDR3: TGTGCCAGCAGCACCGGGACTGCAAACTATGGCTACACCTTC. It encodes CASSTGTANYGYTF.

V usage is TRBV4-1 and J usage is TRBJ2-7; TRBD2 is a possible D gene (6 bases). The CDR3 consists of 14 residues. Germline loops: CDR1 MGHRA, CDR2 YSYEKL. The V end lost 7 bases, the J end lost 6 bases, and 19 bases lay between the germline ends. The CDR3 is CASKAGIGSGEQYF. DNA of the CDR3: TGCGCCAGCAAGGCGGGGATCGGCTCAGGCGAGCAGTACTTC.

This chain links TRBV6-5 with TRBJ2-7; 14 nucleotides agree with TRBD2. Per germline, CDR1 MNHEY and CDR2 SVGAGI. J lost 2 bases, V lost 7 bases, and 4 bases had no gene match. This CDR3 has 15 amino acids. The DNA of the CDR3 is TGTGCCAGCACCGGACTAGCGGGAGGCGCCTACGAGCAGTACGTC. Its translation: CASTGLAGGAYEQYV.

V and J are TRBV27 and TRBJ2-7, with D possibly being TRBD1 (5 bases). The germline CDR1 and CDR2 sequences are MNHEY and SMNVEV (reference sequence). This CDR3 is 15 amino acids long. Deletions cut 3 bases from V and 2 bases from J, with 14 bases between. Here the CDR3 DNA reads TGTGCCAGCAGTTTCGAAGGTGGGGCCCCCTACGAGCAGTACTTC. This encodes CASSFEGGAPYEQYF.

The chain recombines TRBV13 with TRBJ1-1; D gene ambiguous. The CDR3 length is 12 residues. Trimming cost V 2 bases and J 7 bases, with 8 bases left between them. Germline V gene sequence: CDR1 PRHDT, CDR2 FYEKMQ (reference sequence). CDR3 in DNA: TGTGCCAGCAGCTTAAGGGAGCATGAAGCTTTCTTT. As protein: CASSLREHEAFF.

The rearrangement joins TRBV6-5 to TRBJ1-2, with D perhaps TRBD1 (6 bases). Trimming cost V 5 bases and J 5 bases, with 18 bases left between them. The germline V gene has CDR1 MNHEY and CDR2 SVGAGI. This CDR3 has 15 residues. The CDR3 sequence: CASSQQRGAGYGYTF. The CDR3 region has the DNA TGTGCCAGCAGTCAGCAGCGGGGGGCCGGGTATGGCTACACCTTC.

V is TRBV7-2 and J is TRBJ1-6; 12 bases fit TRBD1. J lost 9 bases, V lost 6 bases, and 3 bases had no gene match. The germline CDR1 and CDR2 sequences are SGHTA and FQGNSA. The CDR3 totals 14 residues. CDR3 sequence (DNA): TGTGCCAGCAGTGGGGACAGGGGGCTTTCACCCCTCCACTTT. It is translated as CASSGDRGLSPLHF.

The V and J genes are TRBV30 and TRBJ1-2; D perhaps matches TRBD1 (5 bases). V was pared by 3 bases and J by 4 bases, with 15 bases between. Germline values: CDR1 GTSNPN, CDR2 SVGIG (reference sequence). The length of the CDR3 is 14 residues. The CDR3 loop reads CAWRISGRGYGYTF. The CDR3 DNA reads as TGTGCCTGGAGGATTAGCGGGAGGGGCTATGGCTACACCTTC.

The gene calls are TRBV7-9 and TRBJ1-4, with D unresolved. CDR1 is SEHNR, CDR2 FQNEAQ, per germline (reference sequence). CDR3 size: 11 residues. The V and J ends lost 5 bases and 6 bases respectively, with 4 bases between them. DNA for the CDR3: TGTGCCAGCAGCGAGGATGAAAAACTGTTTTTT. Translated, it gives CASSEDEKLFF.

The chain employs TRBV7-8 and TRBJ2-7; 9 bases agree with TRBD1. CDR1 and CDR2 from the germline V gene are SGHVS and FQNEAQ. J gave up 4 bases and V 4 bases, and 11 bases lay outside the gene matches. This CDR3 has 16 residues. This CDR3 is CASSYLYGDRDYEQYV. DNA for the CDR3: TGTGCCAGCAGCTATTTATATGGGGACAGGGATTACGAGCAGTACGTC.

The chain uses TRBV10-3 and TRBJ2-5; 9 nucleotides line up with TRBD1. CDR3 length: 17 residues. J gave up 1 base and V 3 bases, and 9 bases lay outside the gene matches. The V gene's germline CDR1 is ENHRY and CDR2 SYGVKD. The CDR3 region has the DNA TGTGCCATCAGTGACGAGGGGGACAGGGCCGTCCAAGAGACCCAGTACTTC. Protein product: CAISDEGDRAVQETQYF.

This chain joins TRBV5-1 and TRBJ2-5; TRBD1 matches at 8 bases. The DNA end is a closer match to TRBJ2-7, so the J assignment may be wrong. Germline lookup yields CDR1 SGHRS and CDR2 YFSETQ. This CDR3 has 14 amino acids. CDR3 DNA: TGCGCCAGCGCTTGGACAGGGAGCTCCTACGAGCAGTACTTC. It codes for CASAWTGSSYEQYF.

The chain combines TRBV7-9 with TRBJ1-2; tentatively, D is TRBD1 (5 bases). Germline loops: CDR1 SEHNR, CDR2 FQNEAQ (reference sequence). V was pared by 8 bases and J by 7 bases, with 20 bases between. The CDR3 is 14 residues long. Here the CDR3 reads CASARSDRHIGYTF. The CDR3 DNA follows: TGTGCCAGCGCTAGAAGCGACAGACATATTGGCTACACCTTC.

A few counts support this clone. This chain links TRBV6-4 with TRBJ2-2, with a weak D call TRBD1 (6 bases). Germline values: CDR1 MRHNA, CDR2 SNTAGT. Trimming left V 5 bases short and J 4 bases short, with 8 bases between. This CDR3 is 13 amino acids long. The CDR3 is CASSLDSTGELFF. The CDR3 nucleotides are TGTGCCAGCAGTTTGGACAGCACCGGGGAGCTGTTTTTT.

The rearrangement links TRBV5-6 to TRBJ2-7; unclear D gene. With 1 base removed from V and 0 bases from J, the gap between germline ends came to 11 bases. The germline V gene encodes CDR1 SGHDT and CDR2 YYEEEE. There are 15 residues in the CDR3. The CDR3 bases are TGTGCCAGCAGCTTGAGGCAGGTGAGCTCCTACGAGCAGTACGTC. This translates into CASSLRQVSSYEQYV.